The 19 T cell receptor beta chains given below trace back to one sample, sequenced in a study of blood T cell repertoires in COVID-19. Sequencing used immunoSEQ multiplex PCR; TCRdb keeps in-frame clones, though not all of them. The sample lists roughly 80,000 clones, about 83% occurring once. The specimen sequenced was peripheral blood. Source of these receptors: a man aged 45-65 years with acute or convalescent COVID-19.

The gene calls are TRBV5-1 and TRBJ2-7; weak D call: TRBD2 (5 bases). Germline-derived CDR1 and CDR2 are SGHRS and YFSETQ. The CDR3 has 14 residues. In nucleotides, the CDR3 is TGCGCGAACCCTGGGGTCGGGGTCTCCTACGAGCAGTACTTC. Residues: CANPGVGVSYEQYF.

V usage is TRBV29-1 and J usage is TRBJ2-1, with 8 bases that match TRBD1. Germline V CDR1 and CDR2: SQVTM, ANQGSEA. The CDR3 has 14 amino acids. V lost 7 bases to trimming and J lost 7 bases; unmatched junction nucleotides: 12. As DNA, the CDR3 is TGCAGCGCGGCTGCCAGGGGGCTGGGAAATGAGCAGTTCTTC. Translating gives CSAAARGLGNEQFF.

In DNA form, the CDR3 reads TGTGCCAGTTCCCAGTATTACCGAACTGAAGCTTTCTTT. Amino acids: CASSQYYRTEAFF. The chain has TRBV7-9 and TRBJ1-1, with D uncertain. Germline CDR1 and CDR2: SEHNR and FQNEAQ (reference sequence). Trimming took off 9 bases at V and 5 bases at J, with 16 bases between the two ends. The CDR3 totals 13 residues.

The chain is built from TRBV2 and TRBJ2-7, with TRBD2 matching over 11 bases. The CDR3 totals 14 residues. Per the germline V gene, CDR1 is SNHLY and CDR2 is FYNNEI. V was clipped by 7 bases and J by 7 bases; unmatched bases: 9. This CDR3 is CASTTGTSGTEQYF. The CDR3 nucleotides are TGTGCCAGCACCACCGGGACTAGCGGAACAGAGCAGTACTTC.

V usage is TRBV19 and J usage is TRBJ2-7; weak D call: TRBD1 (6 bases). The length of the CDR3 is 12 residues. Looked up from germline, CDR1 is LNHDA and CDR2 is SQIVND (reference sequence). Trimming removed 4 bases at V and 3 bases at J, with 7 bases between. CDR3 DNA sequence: TGTGCCAGTAGTACGGACAGCTACGAGCAGTACTTC. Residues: CASSTDSYEQYF.

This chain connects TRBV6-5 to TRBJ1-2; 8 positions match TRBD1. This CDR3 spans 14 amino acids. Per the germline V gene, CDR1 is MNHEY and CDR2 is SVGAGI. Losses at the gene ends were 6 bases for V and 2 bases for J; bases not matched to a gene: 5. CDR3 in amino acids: CASRKDRENYGYTF. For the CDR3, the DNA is TGTGCCAGCAGAAAGGACAGGGAGAACTATGGCTACACCTTC.

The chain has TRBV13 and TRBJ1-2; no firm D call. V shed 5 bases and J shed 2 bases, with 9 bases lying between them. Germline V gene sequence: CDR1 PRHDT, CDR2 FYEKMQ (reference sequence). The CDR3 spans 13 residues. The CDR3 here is CASSAWENYGYTF. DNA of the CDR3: TGTGCCAGCAGCGCATGGGAGAACTATGGCTACACCTTC.

The CDR3 region is CAWTVQAHGTQYF. CDR3 in DNA: TGTGCCTGGACGGTCCAGGCACATGGGACCCAGTACTTC. The chain joins TRBV30 to TRBJ2-5, with no clear D. The germline V gene encodes CDR1 GTSNPN and CDR2 SVGIG (reference sequence). Trimming stripped 4 bases from V and 7 bases from J, with 16 bases between. This CDR3 region has 13 residues.

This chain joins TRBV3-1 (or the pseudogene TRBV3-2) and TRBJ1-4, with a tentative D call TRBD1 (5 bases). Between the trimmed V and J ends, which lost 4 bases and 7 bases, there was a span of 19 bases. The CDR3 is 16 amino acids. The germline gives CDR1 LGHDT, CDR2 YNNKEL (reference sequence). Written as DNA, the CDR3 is TGTGCCAGCAGCCTAAATCCGGGGGTGCGAACTGAAAAACTGTTTTTT. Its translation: CASSLNPGVRTEKLFF.

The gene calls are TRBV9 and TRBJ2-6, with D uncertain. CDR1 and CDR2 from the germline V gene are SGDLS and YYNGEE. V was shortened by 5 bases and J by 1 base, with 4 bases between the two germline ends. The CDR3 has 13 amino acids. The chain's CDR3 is CASSISGANVLTF. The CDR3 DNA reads TGTGCCAGCAGTATTTCTGGGGCCAACGTCCTGACTTTC. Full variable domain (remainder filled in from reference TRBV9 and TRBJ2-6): DSGVTQTPKHLITATGQRVTLRCSPRSGDLSVYWYQQSLDQGLQFLIQYYNGEERAKGNILERFSAQQFPDLHSELNLSSLELGDSALYFCASSISGANVLTFGAGSRLTVL.

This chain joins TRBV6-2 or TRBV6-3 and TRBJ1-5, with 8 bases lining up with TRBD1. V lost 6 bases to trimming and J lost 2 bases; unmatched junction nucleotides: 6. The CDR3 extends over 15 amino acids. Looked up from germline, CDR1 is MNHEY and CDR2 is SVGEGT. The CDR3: CASSLQTGGNQPQHF. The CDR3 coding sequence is TGTGCCAGCAGCCTCCAGACAGGGGGCAATCAGCCCCAGCATTTT.

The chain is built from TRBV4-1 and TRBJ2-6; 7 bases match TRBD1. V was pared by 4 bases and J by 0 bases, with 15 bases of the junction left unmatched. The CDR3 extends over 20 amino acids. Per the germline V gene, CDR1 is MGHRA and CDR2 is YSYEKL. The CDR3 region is CASSLHMIGTAFSGANVLTF. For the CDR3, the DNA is TGCGCCAGCAGCCTACACATGATCGGGACAGCCTTCTCTGGGGCCAACGTCCTGACTTTC.

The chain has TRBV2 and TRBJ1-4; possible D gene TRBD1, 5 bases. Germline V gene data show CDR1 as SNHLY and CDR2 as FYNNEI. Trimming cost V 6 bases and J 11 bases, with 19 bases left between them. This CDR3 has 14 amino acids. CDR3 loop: CASRTTGTAAKLFF. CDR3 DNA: TGTGCCAGCAGAACTACCGGGACTGCCGCCAAACTGTTTTTT.

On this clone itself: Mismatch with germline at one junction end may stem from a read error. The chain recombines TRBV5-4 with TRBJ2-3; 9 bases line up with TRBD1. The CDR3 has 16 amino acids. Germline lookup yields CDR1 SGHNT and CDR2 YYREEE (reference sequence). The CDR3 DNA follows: TGTGCCAGCAGTTTCCCCGGGACAGGGAGCACATATACGCAGTATTTT. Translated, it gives CASSFPGTGSTYTQYF.

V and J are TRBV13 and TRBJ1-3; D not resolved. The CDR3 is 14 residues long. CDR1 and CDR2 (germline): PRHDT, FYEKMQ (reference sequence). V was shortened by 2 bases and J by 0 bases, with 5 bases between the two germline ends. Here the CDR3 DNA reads TGTGCCAGCAGCTTACGCAGCTCTGGAAACACCATATATTTT. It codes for CASSLRSSGNTIYF.

The CDR3 spells CASSPGWGGNQPQHF. The CDR3 bases are TGTGCCAGCAGCCCCGGCTGGGGGGGCAATCAGCCCCAGCATTTT. The chain carries TRBV5-5 and TRBJ1-5; the D gene is possibly TRBD1 (5 bases). Germline V gene lookup returns CDR1 SGHKS and CDR2 YYEKEE (reference sequence). Trimming stripped 4 bases from V and 2 bases from J, with 13 bases between. The CDR3 contains 15 residues.

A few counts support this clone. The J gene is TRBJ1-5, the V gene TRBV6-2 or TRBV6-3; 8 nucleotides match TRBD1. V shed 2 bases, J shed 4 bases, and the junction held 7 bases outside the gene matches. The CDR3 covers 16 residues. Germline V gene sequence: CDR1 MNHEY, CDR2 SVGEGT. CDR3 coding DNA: TGTGCCAGCAGTTACGCCGGACAGGGACGGAATCAGCCCCAGCATTTT. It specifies CASSYAGQGRNQPQHF.

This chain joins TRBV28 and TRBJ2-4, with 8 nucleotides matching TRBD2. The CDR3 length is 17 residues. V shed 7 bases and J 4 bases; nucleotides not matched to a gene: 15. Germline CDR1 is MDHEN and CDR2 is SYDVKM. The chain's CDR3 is CASTTLERGNLKNIQYF. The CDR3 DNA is TGTGCCAGCACCACCTTGGAGCGGGGGAACCTTAAAAACATTCAGTACTTC.

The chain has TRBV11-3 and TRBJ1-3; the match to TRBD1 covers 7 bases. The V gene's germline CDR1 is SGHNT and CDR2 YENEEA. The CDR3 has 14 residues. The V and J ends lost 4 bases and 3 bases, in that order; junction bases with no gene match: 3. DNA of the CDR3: TGTGCCAGCAGCTCGGACAGGTTTGGAAACACCATATATTTT. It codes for CASSSDRFGNTIYF.